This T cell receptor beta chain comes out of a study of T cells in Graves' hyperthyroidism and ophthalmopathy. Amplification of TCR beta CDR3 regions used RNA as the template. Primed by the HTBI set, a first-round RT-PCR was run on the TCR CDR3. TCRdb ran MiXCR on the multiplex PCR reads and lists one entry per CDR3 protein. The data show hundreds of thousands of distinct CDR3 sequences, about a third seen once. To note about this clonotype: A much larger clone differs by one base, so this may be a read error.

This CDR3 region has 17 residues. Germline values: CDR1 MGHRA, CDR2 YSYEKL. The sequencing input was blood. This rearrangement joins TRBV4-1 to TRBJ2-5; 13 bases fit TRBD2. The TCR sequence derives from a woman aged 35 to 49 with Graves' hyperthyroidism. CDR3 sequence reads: CASSQGGTSGIQETQHF. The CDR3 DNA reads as TGCGCCAGCAGCCAAGGAGGGACTAGCGGGATTCAAGAGACCCAGCACTTC.